These 22 T cell receptor beta chains originate from one sample sequenced in a study of Ad26.COV2.S vaccination and SARS-CoV-2 variants. The data were produced by immunoSEQ multiplex PCR, yet TCRdb's version contains in-frame clones alone and is incomplete. The repertoire holds some 390,000 clones, with about 89% as singletons. Treatment meaning: around 19 received Ad26.COV2.S at low or high dose, single or two shots; several received placebo; per-sample allocation not given. Day 63 after the first injection of vaccine or placebo was the sampling time. The material sequenced was peripheral blood, taken in a trial of Ad26.COV2.S vaccine versus placebo. These TCRs come from a person aged 18-65 years who received the Ad26.COV2.S COVID-19 vaccine or a placebo.

The chain employs TRBV7-3 and TRBJ2-7, with D possibly TRBD2 on 6 matching bases. The CDR3 totals 13 residues. The V end was cut by 1 base, the J end by 6 bases, with 10 bases between. Germline V CDR1 and CDR2: SGHTA, FQGTGA. CDR3 coding DNA: TGTGCCAGCAGCTTAAGGCGGGGTGGCGAGCAGTACTTC. This sequence encodes CASSLRRGGEQYF.

The chain combines TRBV28 with TRBJ1-2; D is uncertain. The length of the CDR3 is 15 residues. CDR1 is MDHEN, CDR2 SYDVKM, per germline. Trimming cost V 1 base and J 1 base, with 10 bases left between them. The CDR3 sequence: CASSLSYWGNYGYTF. CDR3 bases: TGTGCCAGCAGTTTATCTTATTGGGGTAACTATGGCTACACCTTC.

V and J are TRBV13 and TRBJ2-5, with 9 nucleotides matching TRBD2. In germline, CDR1 is PRHDT, CDR2 FYEKMQ (reference sequence). The V gene end was trimmed by 3 bases and the J gene end by 5 bases; junction bases not matched to a gene: 7. The CDR3 extends over 15 amino acids. The CDR3 DNA reads as TGTGCCAGCAGCTTGATTCCTAGCGGGACGGAGACCCAGTACTTC. It specifies CASSLIPSGTETQYF.

The rearrangement uses TRBV28 and TRBJ1-2, with 7 bases that match TRBD1. The length of the CDR3 is 14 residues. Germline values: CDR1 MDHEN, CDR2 SYDVKM. Trimming took 0 bases from V and 2 from J; bases not matched to a gene: 0. As DNA, the CDR3 is TGTGCCAGCAGTTTATGGGACAGGAACTATGGCTACACCTTC. Amino acid sequence: CASSLWDRNYGYTF.

This clone has a handful of counts. The rearrangement uses TRBV10-2 and TRBJ2-2; perhaps D is TRBD1 or TRBD2 (5 bases each). Germline lookup yields CDR1 WSHSY and CDR2 SAAADI. Trimming left V 3 bases short and J 5 bases short, with 16 bases between. There are 16 residues in the CDR3. In DNA form, the CDR3 reads TGCGCCAGCAGTGACTCTTGGGGGAGTAAAACCGGGGAGCTGTTTTTT. This codes for CASSDSWGSKTGELFF.

This chain joins TRBV28 and TRBJ2-1; D tentatively reads TRBD1 or TRBD2 (5 bases each). The CDR3 runs 12 residues. Trimming shortened V by 6 bases and J by 8 bases, and 11 bases separated the two germline ends. CDR1 MDHEN and CDR2 SYDVKM come from the germline V gene. The chain's CDR3 is CASRGPRDEQFF. The CDR3 DNA is TGTGCCAGCAGGGGACCCCGCGATGAGCAGTTCTTC.

This chain links TRBV7-2 with TRBJ2-3; TRBD2 matches at 10 bases. V lost 5 bases to trimming and J lost 5 bases; unmatched junction nucleotides: 10. The CDR3 extends over 16 amino acids. Germline assignment: CDR1 SGHTA and CDR2 FQGNSA. The CDR3 sequence is CASSPRLAGVRDTQYF. The CDR3 coding sequence is TGTGCCAGCAGCCCGCGGCTAGCGGGAGTGAGAGATACGCAGTATTTT.

This chain connects TRBV6-5 to TRBJ1-5; D gene unclear. Germline-derived CDR1 and CDR2 are MNHEY and SVGAGI. The CDR3 consists of 13 residues. V was clipped by 8 bases and J by 0 bases, with 8 bases between them. The CDR3 DNA follows: TGTGCCAGCTGCGCTAATAGCAATCAGCCCCAGCATTTT. It specifies CASCANSNQPQHF.

The chain is built from TRBV11-3 and TRBJ1-2; 7 bases agree with TRBD1. Germline V gives CDR1 SGHNT, CDR2 YENEEA. The CDR3 is 15 residues long. The J segment lost 2 bases and the V segment lost 0 bases, leaving 3 bases of the junction unmatched. CDR3 amino acids: CASSLEARGNYGYTF. The DNA for the CDR3 is TGTGCCAGCAGCTTAGAGGCCAGGGGGAACTATGGCTACACCTTC.

The chain employs TRBV5-6 and TRBJ2-7; D perhaps matches TRBD1 (5 bases). The CDR3 totals 14 residues. The germline V and J ends were trimmed by 0 bases and 5 bases, with 12 bases remaining between them. CDR1 is SGHDT and CDR2 is YYEEEE in the germline V gene. CDR3 region: CASSLGAWGHEQYF. As DNA, the CDR3 is TGTGCCAGCAGCTTGGGGGCTTGGGGCCACGAGCAGTACTTC.

This chain joins TRBV3-1 (or the pseudogene TRBV3-2) and TRBJ2-7; 11 bases agree with TRBD2. V was pared by 4 bases and J by 0 bases, with 5 bases of the junction left unmatched. Germline lookup yields CDR1 LGHDT and CDR2 YNNKEL (reference sequence). This CDR3 comprises 16 residues. CDR3 loop: CASSPTGLAGSYEQYF. The CDR3, as DNA: TGTGCCAGCAGCCCGACCGGACTAGCGGGCTCCTACGAGCAGTACTTC.

This sequence joins TRBV2 and TRBJ1-2, with D possibly matching TRBD1 (5 bases). Trimming took 3 bases from V and 8 from J, leaving 10 bases between them. The V gene's germline CDR1 is SNHLY and CDR2 FYNNEI. The CDR3 is made up of 12 amino acids. Here the CDR3 reads CASSEGPPGYTF. CDR3 DNA: TGTGCCAGCAGTGAGGGGCCCCCCGGCTACACCTTC.

The J gene is TRBJ2-7, the V gene TRBV12-5, with D possibly being TRBD1 (5 bases). The length of the CDR3 is 12 residues. Germline V CDR1 and CDR2: LGHNT, FRNRAP. V lost 6 bases and J 3 bases, leaving 9 bases between the germline ends. DNA for the CDR3: TGTGCTAGTGGAAAGACAGTCTACGAGCAGTACTTC. Protein product: CASGKTVYEQYF. Filled out from reference TRBV12-5 and TRBJ2-7, the complete variable domain reads DARVTQTPRHKVTEMGQEVTMRCQPILGHNTVFWYRQTMMQGLELLAYFRNRAPLDDSGMPKDRFSAEMPDATLATLKIQPSEPRDSAVYFCASGKTVYEQYFGPGTRLTVT.

This clone has just a few counts. This rearrangement joins TRBV3-1 (or the pseudogene TRBV3-2) to TRBJ2-2; no clear D. Germline assignment: CDR1 LGHDT and CDR2 YNNKEL (reference sequence). The CDR3 covers 16 residues. Trimming took 0 bases from V and 0 from J, leaving 8 bases between them. The DNA for the CDR3 is TGTGCCAGCAGCCAAGATATGTACTCGAACACCGGGGAGCTGTTTTTT. Translated: CASSQDMYSNTGELFF.

The chain employs TRBV29-1 and TRBJ2-7; 10 bases are shared with TRBD2. J lost 7 bases, V lost 4 bases, and 10 bases had no gene match. This CDR3 comprises 14 residues. Looked up from germline, CDR1 is SQVTM and CDR2 is ANQGSEA. In DNA form, the CDR3 reads TGCAGCGTTGGTCAAGCGGGAGGGGTAAGTGAGCAGTACTTC. Translating gives CSVGQAGGVSEQYF.

V usage is TRBV7-2 and J usage is TRBJ2-7; D not certain. V lost 2 bases to trimming and J lost 3 bases, with 8 bases between them. From germline, CDR1 is SGHTA and CDR2 FQGNSA. This CDR3 has 13 residues. In DNA, the CDR3 is TGTGCCAGCAGCTTAATGCATCGCTACGAGCAGTACTTC. It encodes CASSLMHRYEQYF.

V gene TRBV19 combines with J gene TRBJ2-1, with D uncertain. Between the trimmed V and J ends, which lost 3 bases and 6 bases, there was a span of 12 bases. The CDR3 has 14 amino acids. CDR1 is LNHDA, CDR2 SQIVND, per germline (reference sequence). The CDR3: CASSIRSNGNEQFF. CDR3 DNA: TGTGCCAGTAGTATTCGGTCGAATGGCAATGAGCAGTTCTTC.

Points on this clone: The sample contains more than one DNA sequence encoding this CDR3. The chain links TRBV5-1 to TRBJ2-7; 8 bases agree with TRBD1. Trimming cost V 1 base and J 3 bases; bases outside gene matches: 0. Germline lookup yields CDR1 SGHRS and CDR2 YFSETQ. The CDR3 totals 13 residues. The CDR3 reads CASSLTGGYEQYF. DNA for the CDR3: TGCGCCAGCAGCTTGACAGGGGGCTACGAGCAGTACTTC.

This sequence joins TRBV28 and TRBJ2-1; maybe TRBD2 (5 bases). The V and J ends lost 3 bases and 7 bases respectively, with 22 bases between them. From germline, CDR1 is MDHEN and CDR2 SYDVKM. The CDR3 runs 17 residues. CDR3 sequence: CASSFVVSGPGDNEQFF. Written as DNA, the CDR3 is TGTGCCAGCAGTTTCGTCGTGAGCGGACCTGGGGATAATGAGCAGTTCTTC.

The chain couples TRBV3-1 (or the pseudogene TRBV3-2) to TRBJ1-2, with D maybe TRBD1 (6 bases). Germline assignment: CDR1 LGHDT and CDR2 YNNKEL (reference sequence). Trimming left V 0 bases short and J 7 bases short, with 18 bases between. The CDR3 covers 16 residues. The CDR3 here is CASSQELAGQSFGYTF. CDR3 nucleotide sequence: TGTGCCAGCAGCCAAGAGCTGGCGGGACAATCCTTTGGCTACACCTTC.

CDR3 sequence: CASSQVRSGVRAYNEQFF. In DNA, the CDR3 is TGTGCCAGCAGCCAAGTGCGCTCAGGGGTACGGGCCTACAATGAGCAGTTCTTC. This chain uses TRBV3-1 (or the pseudogene TRBV3-2) with TRBJ2-1; D perhaps matches TRBD1 (6 bases). The CDR3 has 18 residues. Germline loops: CDR1 LGHDT, CDR2 YNNKEL (reference sequence). The germline V and J ends were trimmed by 1 base and 2 bases, with 18 bases remaining between them.

This chain links TRBV4-3 with TRBJ2-3; D might be TRBD1 (5 bases). The germline V gene has CDR1 LGHNA and CDR2 YSLEER. Between the trimmed V and J ends, which lost 5 bases and 4 bases, there was a span of 10 bases. This CDR3 is built from 13 residues. The CDR3 loop reads CASSTRVADTQYF. Here the CDR3 DNA reads TGCGCCAGCAGCACCAGGGTCGCAGATACGCAGTATTTT.